Reported below is one T cell receptor (beta chain). The antigen is undetermined. The data originate from a study of CXCR3-negative and CXCR3-positive naive CD8 T cells. Study observations and caveats: Each naive subset displayed comparably high diversity, whereas memory CD8+ cells displayed much lower diversity. The study found more hydrophobic TRB CDR3s in CXCR3-positive naive cells than in CXCR3-negative naive cells.

The authors made the TRB cDNA libraries by 5' RACE using UMI labels. TCRdb re-analyzed the 5' RACE reads; it lists each CDR3 protein once, without DNA. The sample features around 60,000 distinct CDR3 sequences, with under 0.9% in its top ten. The germline V gene has CDR1 LGHDT and CDR2 YNNKEL (reference sequence). This CDR3 is 14 amino acids long. Material for sequencing was naive CXCR3+ CD8+ T cells from blood. Subset meaning: CD45RO-CCR7+CD27+CD95- naive CD8+ T cells expressing CXCR3 (TNR3+). The sequence derives from a human donor in good health. Some clones in this sample may be carry-over from other donors' samples. The rearrangement uses TRBV3-1 and TRBJ1-6. CDR3 amino acids: CASSKGPTDPPLHF.